The sequence of this T cell receptor (beta chain) was determined in a study of radiotherapy plus CTLA-4 blockade in lung cancer. Focal radiation and CTLA-4 blockade (ipilimumab) were tested in chemo-refractory metastatic non-small-cell lung cancer patients. The table came from immunoSEQ multiplex PCR; TCRdb's copy has only in-frame clones and leaves some out. The sample includes 70,000 to 95,000 clones, under 85% seen only once; the top ten take approximately 14%. Germline V gene lookup returns CDR1 SGHDN and CDR2 FVKESK. The CDR3 has 17 residues. V lost 1 base, J lost 4 bases, and 14 bases lay in between. Study-wide results and limits: Following radiotherapy plus ipilimumab, tumor-derived TCR clones expanded in the blood. Early clonal dynamics of blood T cells, together with interferon-beta, were reported as the best response predictor.

Worth noting for this clone: Its antigen is unidentified.

This clonotype was obtained from a human donor with non-small cell lung cancer that progressed on radiotherapy plus ipilimumab. Sequenced material: peripheral blood, taken from a patient treated with radiotherapy plus ipilimumab. The rearrangement uses TRBV14 and TRBJ1-6; D possibly corresponds to TRBD1 (5 bases). CDR3 in amino acids: CASSQVRGTLYNSPLHF. The CDR3 DNA sequence: TGTGCCAGCAGCCAAGTTCGTGGGACGCTATATAATTCACCCCTCCACTTT.